A single sample is the source of the 23 T cell receptor beta chains below, sequenced in a study of blood T cell repertoires in COVID-19. The data were produced by immunoSEQ multiplex PCR, yet TCRdb's version contains in-frame clones alone and is incomplete. The sample holds some 410,000 clones, approximately 88% seen once. Material: PBMCs or T cells enriched from blood (not recorded which). These receptors were collected from a woman in her twenties or thirties with acute COVID-19.

The chain carries TRBV27 and TRBJ1-2; D perhaps matches TRBD1 (5 bases). Trimming left V 1 base short and J 4 bases short, with 13 bases between. This CDR3 spans 15 amino acids. In germline, CDR1 is MNHEY, CDR2 SMNVEV (reference sequence). The CDR3 nucleotides read TGTGCCAGCAGTTTATGGGGGGGGGAAGGCTATGGCTACACCTTC. Amino acid sequence: CASSLWGGEGYGYTF.

The chain links TRBV27 to TRBJ1-1; no reliable D call. This CDR3 region has 17 residues. The germline CDR1 and CDR2 sequences are MNHEY and SMNVEV (reference sequence). Trimming pared 7 bases from V and 7 bases from J, leaving 28 bases between. The CDR3 DNA reads TGTGCCAGCAACGCCCCGGGGAGGGAACTCCTTGGAGGTGAAGCTTTCTTT. It encodes CASNAPGRELLGGEAFF.

The J gene is TRBJ1-3, the V gene TRBV7-6, with 7 positions matching TRBD1. The CDR3 runs 16 residues. From germline, CDR1 is SGHVS and CDR2 FNYEAQ. V gave up 3 bases and J gave up 4 bases; unmatched junction bases: 9. The CDR3 coding sequence is TGTGCCAGCAGCTTGGGGGTCGGACAGGTGGGAAACACCATATATTTT. It encodes CASSLGVGQVGNTIYF.

V and J are TRBV7-2 and TRBJ2-1; maybe TRBD1 (5 bases). Trimming left V 8 bases short and J 0 bases short, with 14 bases between. The CDR3 loop spans 15 amino acids. CDR1 and CDR2 (germline): SGHTA, FQGNSA. In DNA, the CDR3 is TGTGCCAGCTCCGAAGGGGTCAGCTCCTACAATGAGCAGTTCTTC. Its protein product is CASSEGVSSYNEQFF.

The chain is built from TRBV30 and TRBJ1-2; D perhaps matches TRBD1 (5 bases). The germline gives CDR1 GTSNPN, CDR2 SVGIG (reference sequence). Trimming stripped 1 base from V and 4 bases from J, with 16 bases between. The CDR3 has 15 residues. Here the CDR3 reads CAWSAAGSGSYGYTF. The CDR3 DNA reads as TGTGCCTGGAGTGCCGCAGGGTCCGGCAGCTATGGCTACACCTTC.

This sequence joins TRBV5-1 and TRBJ1-5; the D is unclear. V was trimmed by 4 bases and J by 0 bases, leaving 14 bases between them. Germline CDR1 is SGHRS and CDR2 is YFSETQ. The CDR3 spans 16 residues. The CDR3 reads CASSDTTRYSNQPQHF. The CDR3 nucleotides are TGCGCCAGCAGCGACACCACCCGCTATAGCAATCAGCCCCAGCATTTT.

This clone was observed once. The J gene is TRBJ2-7, the V gene TRBV7-6; TRBD1 matches 11 bases. The CDR3 has 15 residues. Germline CDR1 is SGHVS and CDR2 is FNYEAQ. The V segment lost 6 bases and the J segment 2 bases; nucleotides outside the gene matches: 6. CDR3 region: CASSSGQGETYEQYF. The DNA for the CDR3 is TGTGCCAGCAGTTCGGGACAGGGGGAAACCTACGAGCAGTACTTC.

This chain links TRBV19 with TRBJ2-7; tentative D call: TRBD2 (6 bases). The CDR3 runs 13 residues. V lost 1 base, J lost 6 bases, and 10 bases lay in between. Per the germline V gene, CDR1 is LNHDA and CDR2 is SQIVND (reference sequence). CDR3 protein: CASSIGGGAEQYF. For the CDR3, the DNA is TGTGCCAGTAGTATAGGGGGCGGGGCCGAGCAGTACTTC. Based on the CDR3 plus reference TRBV19 and TRBJ2-7, the full variable domain is DGGITQSPKYLFRKEGQNVTLSCEQNLNHDAMYWYRQDPGQGLRLIYYSQIVNDFQKGDIAEGYSVSREKKESFPLTVTSAQKNPTAFYLCASSIGGGAEQYFGPGTRLTVT.

This chain uses TRBV7-8 with TRBJ1-1; D perhaps matches TRBD1 (5 bases). The CDR3 sequence is 15 residues long. The V end lost 2 bases, the J end lost 2 bases, and 12 bases lay between the germline ends. The germline V gene encodes CDR1 SGHVS and CDR2 FQNEAQ. Here the CDR3 reads CASSLSSDRNTEAFF. The CDR3 DNA reads TGTGCCAGCAGCTTAAGTTCCGACAGAAACACTGAAGCTTTCTTT. Looking up the rest from reference TRBV7-8 and TRBJ1-1 gives the full variable domain: GAGVSQSPRYKVAKRGQDVALRCDPISGHVSLFWYQQALGQGPEFLTYFQNEAQLDKSGLPSDRFFAERPEGSVSTLKIQRTQQEDSAVYLCASSLSSDRNTEAFFGQGTRLTVV.

The chain recombines TRBV7-9 with TRBJ1-2, with TRBD1 matching over 9 bases. Trimming removed 5 bases from V and 3 bases from J; junction bases left unmatched: 10. Germline values: CDR1 SEHNR, CDR2 FQNEAQ (reference sequence). The CDR3 covers 16 residues. CDR3 amino acids: CASSGIQGAHDYGYTF. CDR3 sequence (DNA): TGTGCCAGCAGCGGAATACAGGGGGCGCATGACTATGGCTACACCTTC.

The chain combines TRBV4-1 with TRBJ1-2; no definite D call. The CDR3 consists of 17 residues. Germline CDR1 is MGHRA and CDR2 is YSYEKL. V was pared by 1 base and J by 6 bases, with 21 bases between. CDR3 protein: CASSQVFTSTRGDGYTF. The CDR3 DNA is TGCGCCAGCAGCCAAGTATTCACGTCAACCCGCGGAGATGGCTACACCTTC.

Concerning this clone: Other DNA sequences from this sample encode an identical CDR3 as well. The chain carries TRBV3-1 (or the pseudogene TRBV3-2) and TRBJ2-7, with TRBD2 matching over 12 bases. The CDR3 length is 15 residues. Trimming removed 4 bases from V and 3 bases from J; junction bases left unmatched: 4. From germline, CDR1 is LGHDT and CDR2 YNNKEL (reference sequence). The CDR3 region has the DNA TGTGCCAGCAGCCCCGGACTAGCGGGGAACTACGAGCAGTACTTC. Amino acid sequence: CASSPGLAGNYEQYF.

In its sample, this clone was seen once. The CDR3 protein is CASSPGQGPPYYGYTF. In DNA form, the CDR3 reads TGTGCCAGCAGTCCAGGACAGGGTCCTCCGTACTATGGCTACACCTTC. The chain recombines TRBV6-4 with TRBJ1-2, with TRBD1 identical over 8 bases. J was trimmed by 3 bases and V by 5 bases; bases with no gene match: 11. This CDR3 comprises 16 residues. Germline V CDR1 and CDR2: MRHNA, SNTAGT.

V and J are TRBV7-9 and TRBJ2-7, with D possibly being TRBD1 (5 bases). Between the trimmed V and J ends, which lost 1 base and 1 base, there was a span of 11 bases. This CDR3 spans 15 amino acids. Per germline, CDR1 SEHNR and CDR2 FQNEAQ (reference sequence). The CDR3, as DNA: TGTGCCAGCAGCTTAGTCCAGGGCTCTTCCTACGAGCAGTACTTC. Translation gives CASSLVQGSSYEQYF.

The chain has TRBV5-1 and TRBJ2-7; tentatively, D is TRBD1 (6 bases). The CDR3 runs 15 residues. Trimming took off 3 bases at V and 2 bases at J, with 15 bases between the two ends. Germline CDR1 and CDR2: SGHRS and YFSETQ. The CDR3 DNA sequence: TGCGCCAGCAGCTGGGGCCCAGGGGCGGCCTACGAGCAGTACTTC. Translating gives CASSWGPGAAYEQYF.

The gene calls are TRBV5-1 and TRBJ2-2; D perhaps matches TRBD1 (5 bases). The germline V and J ends were trimmed by 5 bases and 7 bases, with 21 bases remaining between them. This CDR3 spans 16 amino acids. Germline-derived CDR1 and CDR2 are SGHRS and YFSETQ. The CDR3, as DNA: TGCGCCAGCAGTCCCTCCCCGGCAGGGTCGGACGGGGAGCTGTTTTTT. Amino acid sequence: CASSPSPAGSDGELFF.

The V call is TRBV29-1, the J call TRBJ2-1, with D possibly TRBD1 on 6 matching bases. Germline V gene sequence: CDR1 SQVTM, CDR2 ANQGSEA. This CDR3 has 16 amino acids. Trimming removed 3 bases at V and 6 bases at J, with 21 bases between. CDR3 nucleotide sequence: TGCAGCGTTGATTCTAGGGGGTTCGATACGTTCAATGAGCAGTTCTTC. The encoded protein is CSVDSRGFDTFNEQFF.

The CDR3 region has the DNA TGCAGCGTTCAAACAGCCTACGAGCAGTACTTC. Translation gives CSVQTAYEQYF. The J gene is TRBJ2-7, the V gene TRBV29-1; D call uncertain. V lost 5 bases and J 2 bases, leaving 7 bases between the germline ends. This CDR3 comprises 11 residues. Germline CDR1 reads SQVTM; CDR2 reads ANQGSEA.

The table lists this clone with a few counts. The CDR3 protein is CSVATGSYEQYF. The CDR3 DNA reads as TGCAGCGTTGCAACAGGCTCCTACGAGCAGTACTTC. V usage is TRBV29-1 and J usage is TRBJ2-7; weak D call: TRBD1 (5 bases). This CDR3 is built from 12 residues. Germline values: CDR1 SQVTM, CDR2 ANQGSEA. Trimming took 4 bases from V and 0 from J, leaving 7 bases between them.

The rearrangement links TRBV18 to TRBJ2-2; TRBD2 matches at 8 bases. Germline CDR1 is KGHSH and CDR2 is LQKENI. Germline trimming cut 3 bases from V and 0 bases from J; bases unmatched to any gene: 3. The CDR3 totals 16 residues. The CDR3 nucleotides read TGTGCCAGCTCACCCCGGGAGGGCCCGAACACCGGGGAGCTGTTTTTT. Translated: CASSPREGPNTGELFF.

The rearrangement joins TRBV5-1 to TRBJ2-1; TRBD1 matches at 11 bases. Trimming cost V 5 bases and J 6 bases; bases outside gene matches: 10. The germline V gene encodes CDR1 SGHRS and CDR2 YFSETQ. This CDR3 contains 16 residues. The CDR3 bases are TGCGCCAGCAGGTCCTGGACAGGGGGCGCCCCCAATGAGCAGTTCTTC. This encodes CASRSWTGGAPNEQFF.

V is TRBV20-1 and J is TRBJ1-1; 9 bases are shared with TRBD1. The CDR3 runs to 11 residues. V was clipped by 5 bases and J by 11 bases; unmatched bases: 6. The V gene's germline CDR1 is DFQATT and CDR2 SNEGSKA (reference sequence). CDR3 nucleotide sequence: TGCAGTGCTGCCCAACAGGGGGCTGCTTTCTTT. Translated, it gives CSAAQQGAAFF.

The gene calls are TRBV4-3 and TRBJ2-4; tentative D call: TRBD1 (5 bases). CDR1 is LGHNA and CDR2 is YSLEER in the germline V gene. This CDR3 is built from 13 residues. V was pared by 0 bases and J by 6 bases, with 6 bases between. This CDR3 reads CASSQDRGNIQYF. The DNA for the CDR3 is TGCGCCAGCAGCCAAGATAGGGGAAACATTCAGTACTTC.